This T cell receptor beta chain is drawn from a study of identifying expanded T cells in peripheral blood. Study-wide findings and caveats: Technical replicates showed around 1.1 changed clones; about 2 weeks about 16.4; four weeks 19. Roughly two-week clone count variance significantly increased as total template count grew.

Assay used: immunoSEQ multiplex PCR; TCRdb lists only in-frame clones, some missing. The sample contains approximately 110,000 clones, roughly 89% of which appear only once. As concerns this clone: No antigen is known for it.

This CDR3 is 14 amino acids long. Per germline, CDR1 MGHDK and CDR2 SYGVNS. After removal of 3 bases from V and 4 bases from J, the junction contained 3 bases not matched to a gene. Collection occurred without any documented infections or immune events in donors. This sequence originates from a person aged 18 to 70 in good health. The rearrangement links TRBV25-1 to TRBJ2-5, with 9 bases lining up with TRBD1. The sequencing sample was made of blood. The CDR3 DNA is TGTGCCAGCAGTGAGGGACAGGGACGAGAGACCCAGTACTTC. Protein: CASSEGQGRETQYF.